This TCR beta chain was sequenced during a study of blood T cell repertoires in COVID-19. Study-wide context: Acute-phase and convalescent COVID-19 samples originated in the United States, Italy and Spain.

Trimming shortened V by 0 bases and J by 1 base, and 12 bases separated the two germline ends. Germline V lookup: CDR1 LGHDT, CDR2 YNNKEL (reference sequence). There are 16 residues in the CDR3. The repertoire was sequenced with immunoSEQ multiplex PCR; TCRdb's copy has only in-frame clones and lacks some. The repertoire has more than 95,000 clones, about 87% of them found once; the top ten carry around 14%. Material: peripheral blood. The chain recombines TRBV3-1 (or the pseudogene TRBV3-2) with TRBJ1-1; a possible D gene is TRBD1 (6 bases). This sequence originates from a man aged 50 or older with acute or convalescent COVID-19. The CDR3 DNA is TGTGCCAGCAGCCAAGATACGGCCAGGGGGAACACTGAAGCTTTCTTT. As protein: CASSQDTARGNTEAFF.